This is a list of T cell receptor beta chains from one sample in a study of CD8 T cells in Susac syndrome. TCRdb independently ran MiXCR on the immunoSEQ multiplex PCR reads; one entry per CDR3 protein. The sample comprises 150,000 to 190,000 distinct CDR3 sequences, roughly 94% of which are singletons, and 0.21% rests with the top ten. Sequenced: CD8+ T cells from PBMCs. These receptors came from a human donor with multiple sclerosis. Each CDR3 is given with its conserved first and last residue. Fields, in order: CDR3 length, D gene, J gene, V gene, CDR3 protein, CDR3 DNA. The D gene is left open where the match is weak.

>14|NA|TRBJ2-3|TRBV6-5
CASRYSGSTDTQYF
TGTGCCAGCAGATATTCAGGGAGCACAGATACGCAGTATTTT
>13|NA|TRBJ2-5|TRBV27
CASSPKWMETQYF
TGTGCCAGCAGCCCTAAGTGGATGGAGACCCAGTACTTC
>16|NA|TRBJ1-1|TRBV29-1
CSVTLRGMRTITEAFF
TGCAGCGTCACCTTGAGAGGAATGCGGACAATCACTGAAGCTTTCTTT
>16|TRBD1|TRBJ2-1|TRBV9
CASSSQTLGQGNEQFF
TGTGCCAGCAGTTCGCAGACTCTTGGACAGGGGAATGAGCAGTTCTTC
>14|NA|TRBJ2-3|TRBV12-3/TRBV12-4
CASSWGAFTDTQYF
TGTGCCAGCAGTTGGGGGGCCTTCACAGATACGCAGTATTTT
>14|TRBD1|TRBJ2-7|TRBV7-9
CASSPRQGDGEQYF
TGTGCCAGCAGCCCCCGACAGGGTGATGGCGAGCAGTACTTC
>14|NA|TRBJ2-1|TRBV27
CASSSGALHNEQFF
TGTGCCAGCAGTTCAGGGGCTCTGCACAATGAGCAGTTCTTC
>17|NA|TRBJ2-5|TRBV12-3/TRBV12-4
CASSPGWVATSGGTQYF
TGTGCCAGCAGTCCCGGATGGGTGGCAACCTCCGGTGGGACCCAGTACTTC
>16|NA|TRBJ1-1|TRBV2
CASSQRSTNGNTEAFF
TGTGCCAGCAGTCAGCGAAGTACAAACGGGAACACTGAAGCTTTCTTT
>13|TRBD2|TRBJ2-1|TRBV13
CASRKRGADEQFF
TGTGCCAGCAGGAAGCGGGGGGCAGATGAGCAGTTCTTC
>13|NA|TRBJ2-7|TRBV15
CATSRDQVPEQYF
TGTGCCACCAGCAGAGATCAGGTACCCGAGCAGTACTTC
>17|NA|TRBJ1-1|TRBV14
CASSQDLWRGGNTEAFF
TGTGCCAGCAGCCAAGATCTTTGGAGGGGAGGGAACACTGAAGCTTTCTTT
>14|NA|TRBJ2-1|TRBV12-3/TRBV12-4
CASSFPGSYNEQFF
TGTGCCAGCAGTTTCCCGGGCTCTTACAATGAGCAGTTCTTC
>15|NA|TRBJ2-1|TRBV20-1
CSARDMAEPYNEQFF
TGCAGTGCTAGAGATATGGCAGAGCCCTACAATGAGCAGTTCTTC
>16|TRBD1|TRBJ2-7|TRBV6-5
CASSYSQGARSYEQYF
TGTGCCAGCAGTTACTCACAGGGGGCTAGATCCTACGAGCAGTACTTC
>12|NA|TRBJ1-1|TRBV5-1
CASSFGNHEAFF
TGCGCCAGCAGCTTCGGAAACCATGAAGCTTTCTTT
>14|TRBD1|TRBJ1-2|TRBV3-1
CASSPPTGYDGYTF
TGTGCCAGCAGCCCACCGACAGGGTACGATGGCTACACCTTC